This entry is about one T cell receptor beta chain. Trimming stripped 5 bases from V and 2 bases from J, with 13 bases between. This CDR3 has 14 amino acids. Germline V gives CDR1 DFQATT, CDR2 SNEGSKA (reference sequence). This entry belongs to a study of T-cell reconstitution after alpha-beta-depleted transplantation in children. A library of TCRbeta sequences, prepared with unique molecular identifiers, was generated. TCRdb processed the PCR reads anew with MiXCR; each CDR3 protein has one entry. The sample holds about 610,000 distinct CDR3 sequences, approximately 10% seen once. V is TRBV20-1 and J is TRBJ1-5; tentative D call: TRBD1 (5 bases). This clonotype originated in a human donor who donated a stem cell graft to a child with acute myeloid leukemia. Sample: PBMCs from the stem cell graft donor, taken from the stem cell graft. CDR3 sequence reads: CSARDGGGNQPQHF. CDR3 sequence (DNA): TGCAGTGCTCGGGATGGGGGGGGCAATCAGCCCCAGCATTTT.